Detailed here is one T cell receptor (beta chain). The data were obtained in a study of control samples from healthy donors and cancer patients. Measured with immunoSEQ multiplex PCR; TCRdb has only the in-frame clones, and not every one. Found here are 99,000 or so clones, 83% of them singletons; the top ten hold less than 15%. Sequenced sample: blood. The TCR comes from a woman in her 50s in good health.

CDR3 nucleotide sequence: TGTGCCAGCAGCCAAAAGGGTTCCTACGAGCAGTACTTC. It encodes CASSQKGSYEQYF. The chain carries TRBV3-1 (or the pseudogene TRBV3-2) and TRBJ2-7; D not resolved. V shed 2 bases and J shed 1 base, with 6 bases lying between them. The length of the CDR3 is 13 residues. Germline V gene data show CDR1 as LGHDT and CDR2 as YNNKEL (reference sequence).